This T cell receptor (beta chain) was recorded in a study of blood T cell repertoires in COVID-19. Study background: Samples representing acute and convalescent COVID-19 were sourced from the United States, Italy and Spain.

The germline CDR1 and CDR2 sequences are SNHLY and FYNNEI. This CDR3 has 12 amino acids. The J segment lost 11 bases and the V segment lost 4 bases, leaving 5 bases of the junction unmatched. As originally analysed: Amplification of reference gene primers was used by the study to estimate nucleated cell counts. Profiling relied on immunoSEQ multiplex PCR, and the TCRdb table lists in-frame clones only, not all of them. The DNA gave D and trimming, while V, J and clone size come from that table. Of 85,000 to 90,000 clones listed, approximately 90% are singletons. Sequences were obtained from peripheral blood. The sequence derives from a human donor with active COVID-19. The donor label of this sample is uncertain. The chain joins TRBV2 to TRBJ1-1; 9 bases are a match to TRBD1. The CDR3: CASSVRQGEAFF. CDR3 sequence (DNA): TGTGCCAGCAGTGTCAGACAGGGGGAGGCTTTCTTT.